The 5 T cell receptor beta chains below were found in one sample sequenced in a study of human T cells and chemical hapten exposure. Specified time point: pre-sensitization, week 0. Treatment denoted: therapeutic diphenylcyclopropenone sensitization with weekly scalp DPC. Via MiXCR, TCRdb re-called the RACE reads, giving one row per CDR3 protein. The sample lists 350,000 to 400,000 distinct CDR3 sequences, roughly 5.3% occurring once. The sequencing used whole blood, collected in connection with sensitization to the hapten diphenylcyclopropenone (DPC). Receptors were obtained from a woman aged 45-60 years with alopecia areata. Some clones in this sample may be carry-over from other donors' samples.

The genes are TRBV9 and TRBJ2-6; no clear D. The germline V and J ends were trimmed by 0 bases and 0 bases, with 19 bases remaining between them. In germline, CDR1 is SGDLS, CDR2 YYNGEE. The CDR3 sequence is 20 residues long. This CDR3 reads CASSVGPGLGKSSGANVLTF. Here the CDR3 DNA reads TGTGCCAGCAGCGTAGGTCCCGGGCTCGGCAAAAGCTCTGGGGCCAACGTCCTGACTTTC.

This clonotype was seen many times. J is TRBJ2-7 and V is TRBV6-2 or TRBV6-3, with D tentatively TRBD2 (6 bases). The germline CDR1 and CDR2 sequences are MNHEY and SVGEGT. Trimming shortened V by 6 bases and J by 2 bases, and 14 bases separated the two germline ends. The CDR3 spans 14 residues. This CDR3 is CASSYTGGAYEQYF. The DNA of the CDR3 is TGTGCCAGCAGCTACACCGGGGGAGCCTACGAGCAGTACTTC.

Ten or more counts support this clonotype. The chain recombines TRBV7-2 with TRBJ2-7; D assignment may be TRBD1 or TRBD2 (5 bases each). CDR3 length: 15 residues. V was shortened by 4 bases and J by 2 bases, with 15 bases between the two germline ends. Germline V gene lookup returns CDR1 SGHTA and CDR2 FQGNSA. The CDR3 DNA follows: TGTGCCAGCAGCTCTGCAGGGACGTACGCCTACGAGCAGTACTTC. It specifies CASSSAGTYAYEQYF.

This chain links TRBV27 with TRBJ2-7; 7 bases are shared with TRBD1. J lost 6 bases, V lost 2 bases, and 1 base had no gene match. There are 12 residues in the CDR3. The germline V gene encodes CDR1 MNHEY and CDR2 SMNVEV (reference sequence). CDR3 DNA: TGTGCCAGCAGTTTACAGGGGGTCGAGCAGTACTTC. Amino acids: CASSLQGVEQYF.

This clonotype has just a few counts. V usage is TRBV5-1 and J usage is TRBJ1-1; the D is unclear. Germline V CDR1 and CDR2: SGHRS, YFSETQ. V shed 7 bases and J shed 0 bases, with 13 bases lying between them. The CDR3 contains 14 residues. The CDR3 DNA reads as TGCGCCAGCGCGACTGACAAGCTGAACACTGAAGCTTTCTTT. Its protein is CASATDKLNTEAFF.